This T cell receptor (beta chain) was recovered during a study of regulatory T cells in long-lasting Graves disease. Study-level points and caveats: Lower TCR diversity characterized persistent Graves' patients relative to newly diagnosed patients.

Trimming at V came to 3 bases and at J to 3 bases, leaving 5 bases not matched to a gene. Looked up from germline, CDR1 is MGHRA and CDR2 is YSYEKL. The CDR3 totals 15 residues. Combining iRepertoire HTBI primers with Arm-PCR of CDR3 regions, the authors built TCR beta libraries. TCRdb reprocessed the multiplex PCR reads with MiXCR, giving one entry per CDR3 protein. The sample lists nearly 350,000 distinct CDR3 sequences; about 20% were seen once. In its sample, this clonotype was seen a few times. Its cognate antigen is unknown. The time point here: persistent/refractory GD, antithyroid drugs over 5 years with positive TRAb. There was RNA extracted from PBMCs, and the TCR library was made from it.

The sequence came from a female donor with Graves disease. The sample in question was peripheral blood mononuclear cells (PBMCs), obtained when the disease was refractory, from a patient treated with antithyroid drugs. The V and J genes are TRBV4-1 and TRBJ1-3; TRBD1 aligns across 7 bases. Written as DNA, the CDR3 is TGCGCCAGCAGCCAGCCGACAGGGCGTGGAAACACCATATATTTT. Translated, it gives CASSQPTGRGNTIYF.